These T cell receptor beta chains were read from a single sample in a study of T cell changes during pregnancy in multiple sclerosis. The table came from immunoSEQ multiplex PCR; TCRdb's copy has only in-frame clones and leaves some out. The sample shows about 32,000 clones, roughly nine tenths of them seen only once. The specimen comprised CD8+ T cells from peripheral blood mononuclear cells, sampled in the first trimester of pregnancy. These receptors all stem from a female donor with multiple sclerosis, enrolled in a pregnancy study. CDR3s include the opening cysteine and the closing phenylalanine or tryptophan. Fields, in order: V gene, CDR3 protein.

TRBV30 | CAWSVRWTSGASTDTQYF
TRBV5-4 | CASSREGNPYEQYF
TRBV11-2 | CASTHTRTPPEQYF
TRBV5-1 | CASSGGTGEWEEAFF
TRBV4-3 | CASSQDYSDRGPTLFF
TRBV13 | CASSLDPTYDTEAFF
TRBV19 | CASRDMTGNYGYTF
TRBV27 | CASSDRGMNTEAFF
TRBV5-1 | CASSFVALPGLAYNEQFF
TRBV27 | CASSLRAAGHPYEQYF
TRBV9 | CASSVPGLAGVHEQFF
TRBV4-2 | CASSQTGTGDYEQYF
TRBV7-6 | CASSLARLANHNEQFF
TRBV27 | CASSPGVNTEAFF
TRBV7-6 | CASSSTAGPSPYEQYF
TRBV9 | CASSVFPGDNYGYTF
TRBV19 | CASGEMAYTGELFF
TRBV14 | CASSPILGLVFDEQFF
TRBV4-3 | CASSQHRDTYYEQYF
TRBV9 | CASTPLELGYTF
TRBV7-9 | CASSLEGQLWAFF
TRBV27 | CASSLGAHDPDSPLHF
TRBV19 | CASSSRDLNTGELFF
TRBV27 | CASSGTLKGEAFF
TRBV9 | CASSDPASGRNEQFF
TRBV9 | CASSAASSYEQYF
TRBV11-2 | CASSPTSGIRYEQYF
TRBV6-5 | CASSLELAGPNEQFF
TRBV27 | CASSLIQGPEAFF
TRBV27 | CASSASYQETQYF
TRBV28 | CASSFGRPLSQPQHF
TRBV19 | CASSIVAGVGNEQFF
TRBV7-2 | CASSLVGGSESYEQYF
TRBV6-5 | CASSYYSPQETQYF
TRBV5-1 | CASSLRGTALAGAYNEQFF
TRBV5-1 | CASSLKSAGVNEQYF
TRBV4-3 | CASSQVLGDRGLGELFF
TRBV5-6 | CASSFASGQVNEKLFF
TRBV7-9 | CASSLDPKQFF
TRBV7-6 | CASSLALDRGVGEQFF
TRBV29-1 | CSALEQETQYF
TRBV9 | CASSLTGSEQYF
TRBV7-9 | CASSPAGTGLGYTF
TRBV7-4 | CASSARQGANYGYTF
TRBV27 | CASRQGQGAGEQYF
TRBV4-1 | CASSLPWTASYEQYF
TRBV6-7 | CASRNTSFGEKLFF
TRBV5-1 | CASSPGTENEKLFF
TRBV27 | CASSLGSGYGYTF
TRBV27 | CASSLGATYEQYF
TRBV11-3 | CASSQAYNEQFF
TRBV11-2 | CASSLDPGTDTQYF
TRBV28 | CASSLPNDRGGAQNNEQFF